The 19 T cell receptor beta chains in this list originate from one sample, sequenced in a study of T cell responses to AZD1222 COVID-19 vaccine. Sequencing was performed with immunoSEQ multiplex PCR; in TCRdb, only in-frame clones are kept and a portion is missing. This table has under 150,000 clones, about 90% appearing once. The sample consisted of peripheral blood, taken 28 days after the second AZD1222 dose. Source of these receptors: an adult who received the AZD1222 COVID-19 vaccine.

The chain links TRBV9 to TRBJ2-5; D might be TRBD1 (6 bases). With 4 bases removed from V and 3 bases from J, the gap between germline ends came to 10 bases. CDR1 is SGDLS, CDR2 YYNGEE, per germline. The CDR3 is made up of 13 amino acids. The CDR3 DNA reads TGTGCCAGCAGCTTGGGGGCGGAAGAGACCCAGTACTTC. Translation: CASSLGAEETQYF.

The chain couples TRBV30 to TRBJ2-5; D uncertain. The ends were cut back, 0 bases at V and 5 bases at J, with 10 bases in the middle. This CDR3 is 13 amino acids long. Germline CDR1 is GTSNPN and CDR2 is SVGIG (reference sequence). The CDR3 bases are TGTGCCTGGAGTGTCCGCTCCACGGAGACCCAGTACTTC. Its translation is CAWSVRSTETQYF. Filled out from reference TRBV30 and TRBJ2-5, the complete variable domain reads SQTIHQWPATLVQPVGSPLSLECTVEGTSNPNLYWYRQAAGRGLQLLFYSVGIGQISSEVPQNLSASRPQDRQFILSSKKLLLSDSGFYLCAWSVRSTETQYFGPGTRLLVL.

The chain carries TRBV15 and TRBJ2-5, with unresolved D. The CDR3 sequence is 15 residues long. Germline V lookup: CDR1 LNHNV, CDR2 YYDKDF (reference sequence). Trimming cost V 4 bases and J 5 bases, with 17 bases left between them. CDR3 sequence reads: CATSTLRGSWETQYF. The DNA for the CDR3 is TGTGCCACCAGCACCCTTCGCGGCTCGTGGGAGACCCAGTACTTC.

CDR3 in amino acids: CASSLDWIGELFF. CDR3 DNA: TGTGCCAGCAGCTTAGATTGGATCGGGGAGCTGTTTTTT. The chain couples TRBV11-3 to TRBJ2-2; D ambiguous. Trimming left V 0 bases short and J 7 bases short, with 6 bases between. The CDR3 is 13 amino acids. The germline V gene encodes CDR1 SGHNT and CDR2 YENEEA. Supplemented by reference TRBV11-3 and TRBJ2-2, the full variable domain reads EAGVVQSPRYKIIEKKQPVAFWCNPISGHNTLYWYLQNLGQGPELLIRYENEEAVDDSQLPKDRFSAERLKGVDSTLKIQPAELGDSAVYLCASSLDWIGELFFGEGSRLTVL.

The chain combines TRBV28 with TRBJ1-2; no reliable D call. Germline lookup yields CDR1 MDHEN and CDR2 SYDVKM. CDR3 length: 15 amino acids. V lost 2 bases, J lost 3 bases, and 13 bases lay in between. The CDR3 DNA reads TGTGCCAGCAGTTTAGGACGGGGTAGGGACTATGGCTACACCTTC. The encoded protein is CASSLGRGRDYGYTF.

The V gene is TRBV9, the J gene TRBJ1-2, with D unclear. There are 11 residues in the CDR3. Germline V gene lookup returns CDR1 SGDLS and CDR2 YYNGEE. V shed 7 bases and J shed 2 bases, with 6 bases lying between them. Here the CDR3 DNA reads TGTGCCAGCGGCTTAAACTATGGCTACACCTTC. Its protein product is CASGLNYGYTF.

V is TRBV9 and J is TRBJ2-1; 7 bases are a match to TRBD1. This CDR3 contains 14 residues. Looked up from germline, CDR1 is SGDLS and CDR2 is YYNGEE. Trimming at V came to 6 bases and at J to 5 bases, leaving 8 bases not matched to a gene. Written as DNA, the CDR3 is TGTGCCAGCACCCCAGGGGGAACACACAATGAGCAGTTCTTC. Translating it yields CASTPGGTHNEQFF.

The chain uses TRBV15 and TRBJ2-1, with no clear D. Between the trimmed V and J ends, which lost 10 bases and 3 bases, there was a span of 16 bases. This CDR3 contains 14 residues. The germline V gene encodes CDR1 LNHNV and CDR2 YYDKDF (reference sequence). CDR3 DNA sequence: TGTGCCATTAAGGGCTACCAGAACTACAATGAGCAGTTCTTC. Protein product: CAIKGYQNYNEQFF.

The chain combines TRBV7-9 with TRBJ1-2; TRBD1 matches at 7 bases. CDR3 length: 17 residues. In germline, CDR1 is SEHNR, CDR2 FQNEAQ (reference sequence). The ends lost 1 base at V and 10 bases at J; junction bases unmatched: 18. CDR3 sequence reads: CASSLVAGQTRAHDYTF. The CDR3 region has the DNA TGTGCCAGCAGCTTAGTAGCGGGACAGACACGCGCCCATGACTACACCTTC.

The chain employs TRBV14 and TRBJ1-2; D gene uncertain. This CDR3 comprises 12 residues. The germline V gene encodes CDR1 SGHDN and CDR2 FVKESK. Trimming pared 1 base from V and 7 bases from J, leaving 7 bases between. The CDR3: CASSQGAVGYTF. The DNA for the CDR3 is TGTGCCAGCAGCCAAGGGGCAGTTGGCTACACCTTC. Full variable domain (remainder filled in from reference TRBV14 and TRBJ1-2): EAGVTQFPSHSVIEKGQTVTLRCDPISGHDNLYWYRRVMGKEIKFLLHFVKESKQDESGMPNNRFLAERTGGTYSTLKVQPAELEDSGVYFCASSQGAVGYTFGSGTRLTVV.

The CDR3 here is CASSLGGAYSGNTIYF. The CDR3 region has the DNA TGTGCCAGCAGTTTAGGGGGGGCCTACTCTGGAAACACCATATATTTT. This chain uses TRBV28 with TRBJ1-3; D possibly corresponds to TRBD1 (6 bases). V was shortened by 2 bases and J by 0 bases, with 11 bases between the two germline ends. Germline CDR1 MDHEN, CDR2 SYDVKM. This CDR3 region has 16 residues.

Only one count was recorded for this clone. This chain links TRBV28 with TRBJ1-2; D remains unclear. The CDR3 has 12 residues. CDR1 and CDR2 from the germline V gene are MDHEN and SYDVKM. The V end lost 5 bases, the J end lost 4 bases, and 8 bases lay between the germline ends. CDR3 nucleotides: TGTGCCAGCAGTCGCCCGAGCTATGGCTACACCTTC. Protein product: CASSRPSYGYTF.

The chain recombines TRBV29-1 with TRBJ2-5, with D perhaps matching TRBD2 (6 bases). Germline CDR1 SQVTM, CDR2 ANQGSEA. The V end was cut by 3 bases, the J end by 6 bases, with 14 bases between. This CDR3 spans 13 amino acids. CDR3 DNA sequence: TGCAGCGTTGAGGAGGGAGGAAAAAAGACCCAGTACTTC. This codes for CSVEEGGKKTQYF. The full variable domain, rest sourced from reference TRBV29-1 and TRBJ2-5, is SAVISQKPSRDICQRGTSLTIQCQVDSQVTMMFWYRQQPGQSLTLIATANQGSEATYESGFVIDKFPISRPNLTFSTLTVSNMSPEDSSIYLCSVEEGGKKTQYFGPGTRLLVL.

The J gene is TRBJ2-5, the V gene TRBV5-1, with D hard to call. The germline V gene has CDR1 SGHRS and CDR2 YFSETQ. V was pared by 0 bases and J by 2 bases, with 8 bases between. This CDR3 is built from 14 residues. CDR3 DNA: TGCGCCAGCAGCTTGGAAGGAAGGCAAGAGACCCAGTACTTC. Protein product: CASSLEGRQETQYF. Full variable domain (rest looked up from reference TRBV5-1 and TRBJ2-5): KAGVTQTPRYLIKTRGQQVTLSCSPISGHRSVSWYQQTPGQGLQFLFEYFSETQRNKGNFPGRFSGRQFSNSRSEMNVSTLELGDSALYLCASSLEGRQETQYFGPGTRLLVL.

The chain carries TRBV24-1 and TRBJ2-7; 9 bases are a match to TRBD2. The CDR3 covers 14 residues. V lost 8 bases to trimming and J lost 4 bases; unmatched junction nucleotides: 8. In germline, CDR1 is KGHDR, CDR2 SFDVKD. The CDR3 is CATKIAGARYEQYF. For the CDR3, the DNA is TGTGCCACCAAGATAGCGGGAGCTAGGTACGAGCAGTACTTC.

The chain links TRBV2 to TRBJ1-2; D not certain. Germline-derived CDR1 and CDR2 are SNHLY and FYNNEI. This CDR3 is 13 amino acids long. The germline V and J ends were trimmed by 6 bases and 8 bases, with 16 bases remaining between them. Here the CDR3 DNA reads TGTGCCAGCAGCCGAGTTCCAGGCTGGGGCTACACCTTC. Its translation: CASSRVPGWGYTF.

V and J are TRBV30 and TRBJ1-5; D gene ambiguous. The CDR3 is 13 residues long. Looked up from germline, CDR1 is GTSNPN and CDR2 is SVGIG (reference sequence). The germline V and J ends were trimmed by 1 base and 1 base, with 5 bases remaining between them. The CDR3 here is CAWSGSSNQPQHF. Here the CDR3 DNA reads TGTGCCTGGAGTGGGTCAAGCAATCAGCCCCAGCATTTT. Variable domain in full (rest from reference TRBV30 and TRBJ1-5): SQTIHQWPATLVQPVGSPLSLECTVEGTSNPNLYWYRQAAGRGLQLLFYSVGIGQISSEVPQNLSASRPQDRQFILSSKKLLLSDSGFYLCAWSGSSNQPQHFGDGTRLSIL.

This chain links TRBV10-3 with TRBJ1-5, with no clear D. Per the germline V gene, CDR1 is ENHRY and CDR2 is SYGVKD. V dropped 3 bases and J dropped 0 bases, with 12 bases sitting between them. The CDR3 spans 16 residues. The CDR3 DNA is TGTGCCATCAGTGACCACTATGACGATAGCAATCAGCCCCAGCATTTT. It specifies CAISDHYDDSNQPQHF.

The V gene is TRBV18, the J gene TRBJ1-1; tentatively, D is TRBD1 (5 bases). V dropped 3 bases and J dropped 0 bases, with 8 bases sitting between them. Germline values: CDR1 KGHSH, CDR2 LQKENI. The CDR3 spans 14 residues. CDR3 DNA sequence: TGTGCCAGCTCACCGGGACTGATGAACACTGAAGCTTTCTTT. The encoded protein is CASSPGLMNTEAFF. Supplemented by reference TRBV18 and TRBJ1-1, the full variable domain reads NAGVMQNPRHLVRRRGQEARLRCSPMKGHSHVYWYRQLPEEGLKFMVYLQKENIIDESGMPKERFSAEFPKEGPSILRIQQVVRGDSAAYFCASSPGLMNTEAFFGQGTRLTVV.